A single sample gave rise to the 5 T cell receptor beta chains below, sequenced in a study of CD8 T cells in Susac syndrome. With random hexamers, reverse transcription was performed on roughly 0.5 to 1 ug of RNA. From the immunoSEQ multiplex PCR reads, TCRdb called clonotypes with MiXCR, one entry per CDR3 protein. The sample has roughly 140,000 distinct CDR3 sequences; around 95% are singletons. What was sequenced was CD4+ T cells from PBMCs. The receptors stem from a human donor with Susac syndrome.

This chain joins TRBV28 and TRBJ1-1, with 8 bases that match TRBD1. The CDR3 has 14 residues. Germline-derived CDR1 and CDR2 are MDHEN and SYDVKM. The J segment lost 1 base and the V segment lost 8 bases, leaving 6 bases of the junction unmatched. Here the CDR3 reads CASQQGAGNTEAFF. CDR3 DNA: TGTGCCAGCCAGCAGGGGGCAGGGAACACTGAAGCTTTCTTT.

This clonotype has just one count. V is TRBV20-1 and J is TRBJ2-1, with 8 bases aligning to TRBD2. CDR1 is DFQATT, CDR2 SNEGSKA, per germline (reference sequence). This CDR3 has 14 residues. V gave up 1 base and J gave up 5 bases; unmatched junction bases: 4. The CDR3 DNA follows: TGCAGTGCTAGAGCGGGGGGGCGGAACAATGAGCAGTTCTTC. It encodes CSARAGGRNNEQFF.

The chain has TRBV7-3 and TRBJ2-1; D is unclear. The CDR3 extends over 14 amino acids. Germline V CDR1 and CDR2: SGHTA, FQGTGA. Deletions cut 3 bases from V and 0 bases from J, with 6 bases between. CDR3 region: CASSLDHSYNEQFF. The CDR3 coding sequence is TGTGCCAGCAGCTTGGACCACTCCTACAATGAGCAGTTCTTC.

This chain links TRBV6-1 with TRBJ1-5, with 7 bases that match TRBD1. Germline V gives CDR1 MNHNS, CDR2 SASEGT. Trimming removed 6 bases from V and 5 bases from J; junction bases left unmatched: 4. The CDR3 length is 13 residues. CDR3 sequence reads: CASRTGTDQPQHF. DNA for the CDR3: TGTGCCAGCAGGACAGGGACCGATCAGCCCCAGCATTTT.

The rearrangement joins TRBV24-1 to TRBJ1-2; perhaps TRBD1 as D (6 bases). The germline V and J ends were trimmed by 10 bases and 6 bases, with 17 bases remaining between them. CDR3 size: 13 residues. The germline V gene encodes CDR1 KGHDR and CDR2 SFDVKD. CDR3 region: CATLRGGKNGYTF. The CDR3, as DNA: TGTGCCACACTCAGGGGCGGGAAGAATGGCTACACCTTC.